This TCR beta chain is from a study of blood T cell repertoires in COVID-19. Trimming left V 3 bases short and J 4 bases short, with 7 bases between. This CDR3 contains 13 residues. The germline V gene encodes CDR1 KGHSH and CDR2 LQKENI. This clone was seen once. The protocol was immunoSEQ multiplex PCR, while the TCRdb copy is restricted to in-frame clones and leaves out a portion. The sample holds over 130,000 clones, approximately 86% seen once. Specimen: peripheral blood. The sequence came from a human donor in a cohort sampled during active COVID-19. The chain uses TRBV18 and TRBJ1-5; D gene ambiguous. This CDR3 is CASSPEGNQPQHF. CDR3 DNA sequence: TGTGCCAGCTCACCGGAGGGTAATCAGCCCCAGCATTTT. The variable domain in full, completed from reference TRBV18 and TRBJ1-5, reads NAGVMQNPRHLVRRRGQEARLRCSPMKGHSHVYWYRQLPEEGLKFMVYLQKENIIDESGMPKERFSAEFPKEGPSILRIQQVVRGDSAAYFCASSPEGNQPQHFGDGTRLSIL.